The next 10 T cell receptor beta chains were all read from a single sample in a study of blood T cell repertoires in COVID-19. Clones were sequenced by immunoSEQ multiplex PCR, and TCRdb holds only the in-frame ones, with some missing. The sample lists some 110,000 clones, roughly 80% occurring once. The sequencing input was peripheral blood. These TCRs come from a man aged 45-65 years with acute or convalescent COVID-19.

The chain carries TRBV14 and TRBJ2-2; 7 bases match TRBD1. The CDR3 sequence is 15 residues long. J lost 5 bases, V lost 2 bases, and 5 bases had no gene match. The germline V gene encodes CDR1 SGHDN and CDR2 FVKESK. The DNA of the CDR3 is TGTGCCAGCAGCCAAAACATACAGGGGACCGGGGAGCTGTTTTTT. It yields the protein CASSQNIQGTGELFF. The full variable domain, its missing parts supplied by reference TRBV14 and TRBJ2-2, is EAGVTQFPSHSVIEKGQTVTLRCDPISGHDNLYWYRRVMGKEIKFLLHFVKESKQDESGMPNNRFLAERTGGTYSTLKVQPAELEDSGVYFCASSQNIQGTGELFFGEGSRLTVL.

Many counts were recorded for this clone. CDR3 protein: CASSIGANPGQVPEKLFF. CDR3 sequence (DNA): TGTGCCAGTAGTATTGGGGCTAACCCGGGACAGGTGCCTGAAAAACTGTTTTTT. The chain carries TRBV19 and TRBJ1-4; the match to TRBD1 covers 8 bases. The length of the CDR3 is 18 residues. The V and J ends lost 3 bases and 7 bases, in that order; junction bases with no gene match: 16. CDR1 is LNHDA and CDR2 is SQIVND in the germline V gene (reference sequence).

The V and J genes are TRBV12-3 or TRBV12-4 and TRBJ2-1, with 8 bases that match TRBD2. V lost 7 bases to trimming and J lost 9 bases; unmatched junction nucleotides: 8. The CDR3 totals 13 residues. The chain's CDR3 is CASTSRAGVEQFF. The CDR3 DNA is TGTGCCAGCACCTCGCGAGCGGGGGTTGAGCAGTTCTTC.

This clone was counted between two and nine times. The chain combines TRBV3-1 (or the pseudogene TRBV3-2) with TRBJ2-1, with 10 bases matching TRBD2. Per the germline V gene, CDR1 is LGHDT and CDR2 is YNNKEL (reference sequence). The V and J ends lost 2 bases and 8 bases, in that order; junction bases with no gene match: 6. CDR3 length: 15 amino acids. CDR3: CASSQMSGRAHEQFF. The CDR3 DNA sequence: TGTGCCAGCAGCCAAATGAGCGGGAGGGCCCATGAGCAGTTCTTC.

The chain joins TRBV11-3 to TRBJ2-1; D unclear. The CDR3 consists of 18 residues. Germline CDR1 is SGHNT and CDR2 is YENEEA. Trimming left V 0 bases short and J 0 bases short, with 15 bases between. The CDR3 nucleotides are TGTGCCAGCAGCTTAGAGGTAGCACCTAGGAGCTCCTACAATGAGCAGTTCTTC. As protein: CASSLEVAPRSSYNEQFF.

This clone was found once. V is TRBV5-1 and J is TRBJ2-7; 9 bases align to TRBD1. In germline, CDR1 is SGHRS, CDR2 YFSETQ. The J segment lost 2 bases and the V segment lost 4 bases, leaving 4 bases of the junction unmatched. This CDR3 region has 14 residues. The CDR3 loop is CASSMGQGTYEQYF. The CDR3 DNA is TGCGCCAGCAGCATGGGACAGGGTACCTACGAGCAGTACTTC.

This rearrangement joins TRBV3-1 (or the pseudogene TRBV3-2) to TRBJ2-7; D remains ambiguous. Germline V gives CDR1 LGHDT, CDR2 YNNKEL (reference sequence). The V end lost 5 bases, the J end lost 2 bases, and 4 bases lay between the germline ends. This CDR3 spans 11 amino acids. This CDR3 is CASSTTYEQYF. CDR3 DNA sequence: TGTGCCAGCAGCACTACCTACGAGCAGTACTTC.

This chain's CDR3 is CASSLDRGNSGYTF. As DNA, the CDR3 is TGTGCCAGCAGCTTAGACAGGGGGAATAGTGGCTACACCTTC. The rearrangement uses TRBV7-9 and TRBJ1-2; 8 bases align to TRBD1. CDR3 length equals 14 residues. Per the germline V gene, CDR1 is SEHNR and CDR2 is FQNEAQ (reference sequence). V lost 1 base to trimming and J lost 7 bases; unmatched junction nucleotides: 5.

The chain links TRBV5-1 to TRBJ1-1, with D unresolved. Between the trimmed V and J ends, which lost 5 bases and 1 base, there was a span of 15 bases. The CDR3 is 15 amino acids. Germline V lookup: CDR1 SGHRS, CDR2 YFSETQ. The CDR3 DNA follows: TGCGCCAGCAGTCCCCGAGAGGGAGGGAACACTGAAGCTTTCTTT. It codes for CASSPREGGNTEAFF.

The gene calls are TRBV3-1 (or the pseudogene TRBV3-2) and TRBJ2-2; D is undetermined. CDR1 and CDR2 from the germline V gene are LGHDT and YNNKEL (reference sequence). This CDR3 contains 14 residues. V was cut by 2 bases and J by 6 bases, with 10 bases left in between. DNA of the CDR3: TGTGCCAGCAGCCAACACTCGTCTCCCGGGGAGCTGTTTTTT. Its translation: CASSQHSSPGELFF.